This T cell receptor (beta chain) emerged from a study of T cell changes during pregnancy in multiple sclerosis. Data came from immunoSEQ multiplex PCR; TCRdb stores just in-frame clones and leaves some out. The table includes tens of thousands of clones, roughly nine tenths detected once. Per germline, CDR1 SGHAT and CDR2 FQDESV (reference sequence). Trimming took 0 bases from V and 3 from J, leaving 9 bases between them. The CDR3 extends over 15 amino acids. Sequences were derived from CD8+ T cells from peripheral blood mononuclear cells, sampled in the second trimester of pregnancy. The clonotype was recovered from a female donor with multiple sclerosis, enrolled in a pregnancy study. J is TRBJ2-1 and V is TRBV11-1, with D possibly matching TRBD1 (6 bases). The CDR3 here is CASSLATGLYNEQFF. In DNA form, the CDR3 reads TGTGCCAGCAGCTTAGCCACAGGGCTCTACAATGAGCAGTTCTTC. The variable domain in full, completed from reference TRBV11-1 and TRBJ2-1, reads EAEVAQSPRYKITEKSQAVAFWCDPISGHATLYWYRQILGQGPELLVQFQDESVVDDSQLPKDRFSAERLKGVDSTLKIQPAELGDSAMYLCASSLATGLYNEQFFGPGTRLTVL.